Listed here are 28 T cell receptor beta chains from one sample, sequenced in a study of cytomegalovirus exposure and HLA in healthy donors. The PCR made use of 60 Vbeta and 13 Jbeta primers. TCRdb's table, derived via immunoSEQ multiplex PCR, lists solely in-frame clones and lacks some. This table holds 150,000 to 200,000 clones, around 85% found once. Sequencing was done on a sample of PBMCs. Receptors originate from a man aged 40-50 years in good health and CMV-seropositive.

The V gene is TRBV5-1, the J gene TRBJ1-4; no firm D call. Germline V lookup: CDR1 SGHRS, CDR2 YFSETQ. This CDR3 is 15 amino acids long. V lost 2 bases, J lost 0 bases, and 8 bases lay in between. DNA for the CDR3: TGCGCCAGCAGCTTAAACACAGCAACTAATGAAAAACTGTTTTTT. Protein product: CASSLNTATNEKLFF.

This chain uses TRBV19 with TRBJ1-2; 7 bases are shared with TRBD1. J was trimmed by 0 bases and V by 5 bases; bases with no gene match: 9. Germline-derived CDR1 and CDR2 are LNHDA and SQIVND (reference sequence). The CDR3 contains 16 residues. CDR3 loop: CASSPAGTATNYGYTF. CDR3 nucleotide sequence: TGTGCCAGTAGTCCCGCCGGGACAGCAACTAACTATGGCTACACCTTC. The full variable domain, in which reference TRBV19 and TRBJ1-2 provide the parts outside the CDR3, is DGGITQSPKYLFRKEGQNVTLSCEQNLNHDAMYWYRQDPGQGLRLIYYSQIVNDFQKGDIAEGYSVSREKKESFPLTVTSAQKNPTAFYLCASSPAGTATNYGYTFGSGTRLTVV.

This clone has just a few counts. The rearrangement joins TRBV2 to TRBJ2-2; D unclear. Trimming pared 4 bases from V and 3 bases from J, leaving 12 bases between. The length of the CDR3 is 15 residues. Per the germline V gene, CDR1 is SNHLY and CDR2 is FYNNEI. This chain's CDR3 is CASSGERSYTGELFF. For the CDR3, the DNA is TGTGCCAGCAGTGGCGAGAGGAGCTACACCGGGGAGCTGTTTTTT.

The chain employs TRBV5-1 and TRBJ2-7, with 9 bases lining up with TRBD1. The CDR3 is made up of 15 amino acids. The germline CDR1 and CDR2 sequences are SGHRS and YFSETQ. V trimming: 3 bases; J trimming: 0 bases; junction bases outside the gene matches: 4. The CDR3 region is CASSWTGEGSYEQYF. CDR3 sequence (DNA): TGCGCCAGCAGCTGGACAGGGGAGGGCTCCTACGAGCAGTACTTC.

Written as DNA, the CDR3 is TGTGCCAGCAGCGCCCAGGGGACAGGGGGCAACACAGATACGCAGTATTTT. Translating it yields CASSAQGTGGNTDTQYF. The chain employs TRBV9 and TRBJ2-3; TRBD1 agrees at 12 bases. The germline CDR1 and CDR2 sequences are SGDLS and YYNGEE. The CDR3 loop spans 17 amino acids. V lost 3 bases and J lost 2; bases outside the gene matches: 7.

This clone was counted a few times. The rearrangement links TRBV4-1 to TRBJ2-3; 7 bases agree with TRBD2. This CDR3 spans 12 amino acids. Germline CDR1 MGHRA, CDR2 YSYEKL. After removal of 6 bases from V and 5 bases from J, the junction contained 2 bases not matched to a gene. The CDR3: CASRGLLDTQYF. The CDR3, as DNA: TGCGCCAGCAGGGGACTATTAGATACGCAGTATTTT.

V usage is TRBV6-6 and J usage is TRBJ2-6; the D is unclear. V shed 6 bases and J shed 0 bases, with 6 bases lying between them. Germline CDR1 reads MNHNY; CDR2 reads SVGAGI (reference sequence). The CDR3 contains 14 residues. The CDR3 is CASRIASGANVLTF. The CDR3 DNA sequence: TGTGCCAGCAGAATAGCCTCTGGGGCCAACGTCCTGACTTTC.

This chain uses TRBV6-1 with TRBJ1-1; a possible D gene is TRBD1 (6 bases). Germline V CDR1 and CDR2: MNHNS, SASEGT. This CDR3 is built from 13 residues. The ends were cut back, 6 bases at V and 8 bases at J, with 16 bases in the middle. The CDR3 region is CASRETGFGEAFF. CDR3 bases: TGTGCCAGCAGGGAAACAGGGTTCGGGGAAGCTTTCTTT.

This chain joins TRBV6-1 and TRBJ1-2, with D possibly being TRBD1 (5 bases). Germline loops: CDR1 MNHNS, CDR2 SASEGT. Trimming took 0 bases from V and 6 from J, leaving 14 bases between them. This CDR3 is built from 15 residues. CDR3 coding DNA: TGTGCCAGCAGTGAAGCGGGGGGGGTGCGGGATGGCTACACCTTC. Encoded protein: CASSEAGGVRDGYTF.

CDR3 sequence: CASSLDTLNTEAFF. The CDR3 DNA sequence: TGTGCCAGCAGTTTAGACACTCTGAACACTGAAGCTTTCTTT. V and J are TRBV27 and TRBJ1-1; D is ambiguous. This CDR3 contains 14 residues. V lost 2 bases to trimming and J lost 0 bases, with 7 bases between them. From germline, CDR1 is MNHEY and CDR2 SMNVEV (reference sequence).

This clone was observed a handful of times. Here the CDR3 reads CASRGQKPTDTQYF. DNA of the CDR3: TGTGCCAGCCGAGGACAGAAACCCACAGATACGCAGTATTTT. The chain links TRBV11-2 to TRBJ2-3; possibly TRBD1 for D (6 bases). The V end lost 8 bases, the J end lost 2 bases, and 14 bases lay between the germline ends. The germline V gene has CDR1 SGHAT and CDR2 FQNNGV. The length of the CDR3 is 14 residues.

The V and J genes are TRBV4-1 and TRBJ2-1; 9 positions match TRBD2. The germline CDR1 and CDR2 sequences are MGHRA and YSYEKL. CDR3 size: 15 residues. Trimming at V came to 2 bases and at J to 4 bases, leaving 3 bases not matched to a gene. This chain's CDR3 is CASSQRGGDYNEQFF. The CDR3 DNA follows: TGCGCCAGCAGCCAACGCGGGGGGGATTACAATGAGCAGTTCTTC.

The CDR3 sequence is CASSEGGYEQYF. The CDR3 nucleotides are TGTGCCAGCAGTGAAGGGGGCTACGAGCAGTACTTC. This chain joins TRBV6-1 and TRBJ2-5; D gene uncertain. The last part of the DNA fits TRBJ2-7 better; the J call may be wrong. The CDR3 is made up of 12 amino acids. Per germline, CDR1 MNHNS and CDR2 SASEGT.

The rearrangement links TRBV6-1 to TRBJ2-3; tentative D call: TRBD1 (6 bases). This CDR3 has 16 amino acids. CDR1 and CDR2 from the germline V gene are MNHNS and SASEGT. The V end lost 4 bases, the J end lost 2 bases, and 16 bases lay between the germline ends. CDR3 DNA sequence: TGTGCCAGCAGTGGACGCAGGGGCGCATCCACAGATACGCAGTATTTT. Protein product: CASSGRRGASTDTQYF.

The rearrangement joins TRBV7-6 to TRBJ2-3, with 7 bases identical to TRBD2. CDR1 and CDR2 (germline): SGHVS, FNYEAQ. The CDR3 runs to 16 residues. The V segment lost 1 base and the J segment 2 bases; nucleotides outside the gene matches: 6. CDR3 sequence reads: CASSLGAGVNTDTQYF. The CDR3 nucleotides read TGTGCCAGCAGCTTAGGGGCGGGGGTTAACACAGATACGCAGTATTTT.

This chain uses TRBV6-5 with TRBJ1-2; D ambiguous. The CDR3 totals 15 residues. V lost 0 bases to trimming and J lost 7 bases, with 15 bases between them. Per the germline V gene, CDR1 is MNHEY and CDR2 is SVGAGI. CDR3 nucleotide sequence: TGTGCCAGCAGTTACTCACCCGGGGAGGGTGGTGGCTACACCTTC. This encodes CASSYSPGEGGGYTF.

This clone was recorded once. The J gene is TRBJ2-5, the V gene TRBV7-8; 12 nucleotides match TRBD2. Germline V gene data show CDR1 as SGHVS and CDR2 as FQNEAQ. CDR3 length: 15 residues. Trimming cost V 4 bases and J 5 bases; bases outside gene matches: 5. The CDR3 reads CASSYRLAGVETQYF. Written as DNA, the CDR3 is TGTGCCAGCAGCTACCGACTAGCGGGGGTGGAGACCCAGTACTTC.

The rearrangement uses TRBV5-1 and TRBJ2-7, with 8 bases lining up with TRBD2. This CDR3 is built from 13 residues. Germline-derived CDR1 and CDR2 are SGHRS and YFSETQ. The V gene end was trimmed by 5 bases and the J gene end by 2 bases; junction bases not matched to a gene: 3. CDR3 sequence: CASRLAGPYEQYF. The CDR3 bases are TGCGCCAGCAGGCTAGCGGGCCCCTACGAGCAGTACTTC. The entire variable domain, with the rest obtained from reference TRBV5-1 and TRBJ2-7, is as follows: KAGVTQTPRYLIKTRGQQVTLSCSPISGHRSVSWYQQTPGQGLQFLFEYFSETQRNKGNFPGRFSGRQFSNSRSEMNVSTLELGDSALYLCASRLAGPYEQYFGPGTRLTVT.

This clone appeared once. This rearrangement joins TRBV30 to TRBJ2-5, with 13 nucleotides matching TRBD2. Germline lookup yields CDR1 GTSNPN and CDR2 SVGIG (reference sequence). CDR3 length: 17 residues. The V gene end was trimmed by 2 bases and the J gene end by 1 base; junction bases not matched to a gene: 7. The CDR3 protein is CAWSRLAGGVRQETQYF. In DNA, the CDR3 is TGTGCCTGGAGTCGACTAGCGGGGGGTGTCCGCCAAGAGACCCAGTACTTC.

The chain employs TRBV9 and TRBJ2-3; TRBD2 matches 8 bases. Germline loops: CDR1 SGDLS, CDR2 YYNGEE. V lost 4 bases to trimming and J lost 1 base; unmatched junction nucleotides: 8. The CDR3 has 16 amino acids. The CDR3 region is CASSQVLGGGTDTQYF. For the CDR3, the DNA is TGTGCCAGCAGCCAGGTCCTCGGGGGGGGCACAGATACGCAGTATTTT.

V usage is TRBV9 and J usage is TRBJ1-4, with D perhaps TRBD1 (5 bases). CDR1 SGDLS and CDR2 YYNGEE come from the germline V gene. V was clipped by 4 bases and J by 8 bases, with 18 bases between them. The length of the CDR3 is 15 residues. CDR3 DNA: TGTGCCAGCAGCTTTAACAGCGATAAGGGGGAAAAACTGTTTTTT. Protein product: CASSFNSDKGEKLFF. Based on the CDR3 plus reference TRBV9 and TRBJ1-4, the full variable domain is DSGVTQTPKHLITATGQRVTLRCSPRSGDLSVYWYQQSLDQGLQFLIQYYNGEERAKGNILERFSAQQFPDLHSELNLSSLELGDSALYFCASSFNSDKGEKLFFGSGTQLSVL.

The rearrangement uses TRBV10-2 and TRBJ2-7; 8 bases agree with TRBD1. Trimming cost V 4 bases and J 3 bases; bases outside gene matches: 8. The germline CDR1 and CDR2 sequences are WSHSY and SAAADI. The CDR3 totals 15 residues. Here the CDR3 reads CASSVLGQVLYEQYF. The CDR3 DNA is TGCGCCAGCAGTGTCTTGGGACAGGTCCTCTACGAGCAGTACTTC.

The chain employs TRBV10-1 and TRBJ1-5, with 9 bases fitting TRBD1. J was trimmed by 5 bases and V by 6 bases; bases with no gene match: 11. CDR1 WNHNN and CDR2 SYGVQD come from the germline V gene (reference sequence). CDR3 length equals 16 residues. In nucleotides, the CDR3 is TGCGCCAGCAGATCGGGACAGGGACGGTCCGATCAGCCCCAGCATTTT. This encodes CASRSGQGRSDQPQHF.

This clone was seen a handful of times. The rearrangement links TRBV5-1 to TRBJ1-1; D is unresolved. The germline V gene encodes CDR1 SGHRS and CDR2 YFSETQ. Deletions cut 0 bases from V and 6 bases from J, with 12 bases between. The CDR3 length is 14 residues. CDR3 in amino acids: CASSLAAGISEAFF. CDR3 nucleotide sequence: TGCGCCAGCAGCTTGGCGGCGGGGATCTCTGAAGCTTTCTTT.

V is TRBV6-1 and J is TRBJ1-2, with 9 bases lining up with TRBD1. V was pared by 8 bases and J by 4 bases, with 11 bases of the junction left unmatched. The CDR3 is 15 residues long. Germline CDR1 MNHNS, CDR2 SASEGT. The CDR3 DNA reads as TGTGCCAGCCAGCCCGGGACAGGGTCCATCTATGGCTACACCTTC. This gives the protein CASQPGTGSIYGYTF.

This rearrangement joins TRBV7-9 to TRBJ1-5; 9 bases line up with TRBD1. J lost 4 bases, V lost 6 bases, and 4 bases had no gene match. The CDR3 spans 14 residues. Looked up from germline, CDR1 is SEHNR and CDR2 is FQNEAQ (reference sequence). CDR3 residues: CASRLQGANQPQHF. CDR3 in DNA: TGTGCCAGCAGATTACAGGGGGCGAATCAGCCCCAGCATTTT.

This clone was counted between two and nine times. V is TRBV5-6 and J is TRBJ1-3; D is undetermined. This CDR3 has 13 amino acids. Germline V gene data show CDR1 as SGHDT and CDR2 as YYEEEE. Trimming left V 1 base short and J 4 bases short, with 6 bases between. The DNA for the CDR3 is TGTGCCAGCAGCTTGAGTACAGGAAACACCATATATTTT. Translation: CASSLSTGNTIYF.

This clone showed up just a few times. This chain uses TRBV4-2 with TRBJ1-1; D is undetermined. The CDR3 runs 13 residues. The V gene lost 5 bases and the J gene lost 11 bases, with 18 bases spanning the gap. The germline gives CDR1 LGHNA, CDR2 YNFKEQ. The CDR3 sequence: CASSTHVAGGAFF. The CDR3 nucleotides read TGTGCCAGCAGCACCCACGTCGCGGGTGGGGCTTTCTTT.